The next 29 T cell receptor beta chains were all read from a single sample in a study of blood T cell repertoires in COVID-19 (dated by TCRdb to between 2020 and 2021). Library construction relied on the immunoSEQ multiplex PCR assay. TCRdb's version of the immuneACCESS table is confined to in-frame rearrangements and falls short of the full clone set. An unresolved V gene accounts for under half of the shortfall where checked; the remainder is of unknown origin. The sample table holds some 80,000 clones, of which around 80% were seen once. The ten largest clones represent approximately 12% of the sample. The sequencing input was peripheral blood. The receptors come from a woman in her 40s with active or convalescent COVID-19.

The V gene is TRBV9, the J gene TRBJ2-2; TRBD2 might be the D (6 bases). The CDR3 length is 16 residues. Per the germline V gene, CDR1 is SGDLS and CDR2 is YYNGEE. Trimming removed 4 bases at V and 7 bases at J, with 20 bases between. CDR3 nucleotide sequence: TGTGCCAGCAGCCCTAACCTCGGTGGCGGGATCGGGGAGCTGTTTTTT. Residues: CASSPNLGGGIGELFF. The variable domain in full, completed from reference TRBV9 and TRBJ2-2, reads DSGVTQTPKHLITATGQRVTLRCSPRSGDLSVYWYQQSLDQGLQFLIQYYNGEERAKGNILERFSAQQFPDLHSELNLSSLELGDSALYFCASSPNLGGGIGELFFGEGSRLTVL.

This sequence joins TRBV18 and TRBJ1-1; D is possibly TRBD1 (5 bases). This CDR3 is built from 13 residues. V was shortened by 4 bases and J by 1 base, with 7 bases between the two germline ends. The germline CDR1 and CDR2 sequences are KGHSH and LQKENI. The CDR3 DNA reads TGTGCCAGCTCACTGACAGAGAACACTGAAGCTTTCTTT. It yields the protein CASSLTENTEAFF. The full variable domain, with the rest looked up from reference TRBV18 and TRBJ1-1, is NAGVMQNPRHLVRRRGQEARLRCSPMKGHSHVYWYRQLPEEGLKFMVYLQKENIIDESGMPKERFSAEFPKEGPSILRIQQVVRGDSAAYFCASSLTENTEAFFGQGTRLTVV.

A few counts support this clone. V gene TRBV27 combines with J gene TRBJ2-3, with 8 bases fitting TRBD1. The germline gives CDR1 MNHEY, CDR2 SMNVEV (reference sequence). The V segment lost 3 bases and the J segment 3 bases; nucleotides outside the gene matches: 2. This CDR3 contains 14 residues. CDR3 in amino acids: CASSFGQGTDTQYF. The CDR3 region has the DNA TGTGCCAGCAGTTTTGGACAGGGAACAGATACGCAGTATTTT.

V and J are TRBV7-2 and TRBJ1-6; D possibly corresponds to TRBD1 (5 bases). Trimming stripped 3 bases from V and 5 bases from J, with 8 bases between. This CDR3 has 14 residues. The germline V gene has CDR1 SGHTA and CDR2 FQGNSA. The CDR3 DNA is TGTGCCAGCAGCTTTGGACACCATAATTCACCCCTCCACTTT. This codes for CASSFGHHNSPLHF.

The genes are TRBV4-2 and TRBJ2-7; TRBD2 aligns across 16 bases. Trimming cost V 1 base and J 4 bases; bases outside gene matches: 10. Germline-derived CDR1 and CDR2 are LGHNA and YNFKEQ. The CDR3 has 19 amino acids. The CDR3, as DNA: TGTGCCAGCAGCCAAGGTCTGGGACTAGCGGGAGGGCGTGAGTACGAGCAGTACTTC. Translation gives CASSQGLGLAGGREYEQYF.

The table lists this clone with a few counts. The rearrangement joins TRBV7-8 to TRBJ2-1; 14 nucleotides agree with TRBD2. The CDR3 spans 18 residues. Germline V gives CDR1 SGHVS, CDR2 FQNEAQ. Losses at the gene ends were 5 bases for V and 0 bases for J; bases not matched to a gene: 6. The DNA for the CDR3 is TGTGCCAGCAGCCGGACTAGCGGGGGGCCTAGCTCCTACAATGAGCAGTTCTTC. The encoded protein is CASSRTSGGPSSYNEQFF.

The rearrangement joins TRBV7-9 to TRBJ2-1; 7 bases are shared with TRBD2. In germline, CDR1 is SEHNR, CDR2 FQNEAQ (reference sequence). V dropped 5 bases and J dropped 4; count of bases not matched to a gene: 8. The CDR3 sequence is 15 residues long. The CDR3 DNA sequence: TGTGCCAGCAGCAGTAGGGGAGGGCCGTACAATGAGCAGTTCTTC. Its translation: CASSSRGGPYNEQFF.

This clone was detected only once. This rearrangement joins TRBV18 to TRBJ2-3, with 7 bases that match TRBD1. This CDR3 contains 15 residues. The junction had 4 bases not matched to a gene; V was cut back by 3 bases and J by 1 base. Looked up from germline, CDR1 is KGHSH and CDR2 is LQKENI. DNA for the CDR3: TGTGCCAGCTCACCCAGGGGGAGCGGCACAGATACGCAGTATTTT. Translating gives CASSPRGSGTDTQYF.

The chain recombines TRBV7-2 with TRBJ2-7, with 7 bases that match TRBD2. CDR1 is SGHTA and CDR2 is FQGNSA in the germline V gene. CDR3 length: 14 amino acids. V gave up 5 bases and J gave up 0 bases; unmatched junction bases: 4. The CDR3 here is CASSVTSDSYEQYF. The CDR3, as DNA: TGTGCCAGCAGCGTAACTAGCGACTCCTACGAGCAGTACTTC.

This chain uses TRBV12-3 or TRBV12-4 with TRBJ2-4; 7 nucleotides match TRBD1. The CDR3 runs to 13 residues. The junction had 2 bases not matched to a gene; V was cut back by 2 bases and J by 7 bases. For the CDR3, the DNA is TGTGCCAGCAGTTTAAGGGGACAGAACATTCAGTACTTC. It codes for CASSLRGQNIQYF.

This clone was seen once. This chain uses TRBV6-2 or TRBV6-3 with TRBJ2-1; 10 nucleotides agree with TRBD2. This CDR3 region has 14 residues. Losses at the gene ends were 4 bases for V and 5 bases for J; bases not matched to a gene: 2. Germline V gene lookup returns CDR1 MNHEY and CDR2 SVGEGT. The CDR3 nucleotides are TGTGCCAGCAGTTTACTAGCGGGAAACAATGAGCAGTTCTTC. Its protein product is CASSLLAGNNEQFF.

The rearrangement joins TRBV6-5 to TRBJ1-1, with D uncertain. The germline V and J ends were trimmed by 6 bases and 2 bases, with 10 bases remaining between them. This CDR3 spans 13 amino acids. Per germline, CDR1 MNHEY and CDR2 SVGAGI. The CDR3 here is CASSRGGNTEAFF. The CDR3 DNA reads TGTGCCAGCAGCCGGGGAGGTAACACTGAAGCTTTCTTT.

The V and J genes are TRBV5-5 and TRBJ1-1; no clear D gene. The CDR3 is 12 residues long. The V end lost 3 bases, the J end lost 4 bases, and 7 bases lay between the germline ends. Germline-derived CDR1 and CDR2 are SGHKS and YYEKEE (reference sequence). In DNA, the CDR3 is TGTGCCAGCAGCTGGGCCCGCACTGAAGCTTTCTTT. Translation: CASSWARTEAFF.

The rearrangement joins TRBV19 to TRBJ2-7; D is possibly TRBD1 (5 bases). In germline, CDR1 is LNHDA, CDR2 SQIVND (reference sequence). The CDR3 runs 15 residues. Deletions cut 1 base from V and 2 bases from J, with 12 bases between. In DNA, the CDR3 is TGTGCCAGTAGTATAGGGGTTGACAGTCCCTACGAGCAGTACTTC. It codes for CASSIGVDSPYEQYF.

This chain connects TRBV10-3 to TRBJ2-1; the match to TRBD1 covers 9 bases. Per germline, CDR1 ENHRY and CDR2 SYGVKD. The V and J ends lost 4 bases and 2 bases, in that order; junction bases with no gene match: 0. CDR3 length equals 14 residues. Written as DNA, the CDR3 is TGTGCCATCAGTGGACAGGGGGCCTACAATGAGCAGTTCTTC. The encoded protein is CAISGQGAYNEQFF.

This rearrangement joins TRBV18 to TRBJ2-7; perhaps TRBD1 as D (5 bases). Germline V gene sequence: CDR1 KGHSH, CDR2 LQKENI. Trimming cost V 5 bases and J 0 bases, with 8 bases left between them. The CDR3 has 13 amino acids. The CDR3 spells CASSSRVSYEQYF. The CDR3 DNA is TGTGCCAGCTCAAGCAGGGTCTCCTACGAGCAGTACTTC.

The chain recombines TRBV4-3 with TRBJ2-3; TRBD1 matches 7 bases. The CDR3 has 17 residues. The V and J ends lost 0 bases and 4 bases, in that order; junction bases with no gene match: 10. The germline V gene has CDR1 LGHNA and CDR2 YSLEER. CDR3 nucleotide sequence: TGCGCCAGCAGCCAAGAACCCCGCCTGACAGGGCCAGATACGCAGTATTTT. It translates to CASSQEPRLTGPDTQYF.

This rearrangement joins TRBV19 to TRBJ1-1; D is possibly TRBD1 (5 bases). CDR3 length: 15 residues. CDR1 is LNHDA, CDR2 SQIVND, per germline (reference sequence). Trimming removed 5 bases from V and 3 bases from J, with 16 bases in between. The CDR3 DNA reads TGTGCCAGTAGTGTCCAGGGTGGGGTGTACACTGAAGCTTTCTTT. The encoded protein is CASSVQGGVYTEAFF.

The genes are TRBV28 and TRBJ1-5, with D possibly matching TRBD1 (5 bases). CDR1 is MDHEN, CDR2 SYDVKM, per germline. The CDR3 runs to 15 residues. The V gene lost 8 bases and the J gene lost 3 bases, with 17 bases spanning the gap. CDR3 in amino acids: CASRALGGPNQPQHF. CDR3 sequence (DNA): TGTGCCAGCCGGGCTCTCGGGGGACCCAATCAGCCCCAGCATTTT.

J is TRBJ1-2 and V is TRBV18; no firm D call. CDR1 is KGHSH, CDR2 LQKENI, per germline. CDR3 length: 12 residues. V lost 0 bases to trimming and J lost 8 bases, with 7 bases between them. The CDR3 is CASSPPAQGYTF. The CDR3 coding sequence is TGTGCCAGCTCACCACCGGCTCAGGGCTACACCTTC.

The chain recombines TRBV6-6 with TRBJ1-2; 8 nucleotides line up with TRBD1. J was trimmed by 4 bases and V by 5 bases; bases with no gene match: 3. This CDR3 comprises 13 residues. Germline CDR1 and CDR2: MNHNY and SVGAGI (reference sequence). The CDR3: CASSRDRRYGYTF. The CDR3 DNA sequence: TGTGCCAGCAGTAGGGACAGGCGCTATGGCTACACCTTC.

The gene calls are TRBV7-3 and TRBJ2-3; 7 nucleotides align to TRBD2. V shed 5 bases, J shed 2 bases, and the junction held 7 bases outside the gene matches. Germline V gene data show CDR1 as SGHTA and CDR2 as FQGTGA. The CDR3 sequence is 15 residues long. Written as DNA, the CDR3 is TGTGCCAGCAGCCCCAGACTAGCAGACACAGATACGCAGTATTTT. It translates to CASSPRLADTDTQYF. The variable domain in full, with the rest retrieved from reference TRBV7-3 and TRBJ2-3, is GAGVSQTPSNKVTEKGKYVELRCDPISGHTALYWYRQSLGQGPEFLIYFQGTGAADDSGLPNDRFFAVRPEGSVSTLKIQRTERGDSAVYLCASSPRLADTDTQYFGPGTRLTVL.

The J gene is TRBJ2-7, the V gene TRBV18; 9 nucleotides agree with TRBD1. Germline trimming cut 1 base from V and 5 bases from J; bases unmatched to any gene: 0. This CDR3 has 13 residues. CDR1 is KGHSH, CDR2 LQKENI, per germline. CDR3 in amino acids: CASSPRDRDEQYF. The CDR3 nucleotides read TGTGCCAGCTCACCACGGGACAGGGACGAGCAGTACTTC.

This clone showed up just a few times. This rearrangement joins TRBV7-2 to TRBJ1-1, with 7 nucleotides matching TRBD1. Germline V lookup: CDR1 SGHTA, CDR2 FQGNSA. This CDR3 spans 12 amino acids. The V and J ends lost 5 bases and 10 bases, in that order; junction bases with no gene match: 7. Written as DNA, the CDR3 is TGTGCCAGCAGCCAGGACAGGCGGGTAGCTTTCTTT. This codes for CASSQDRRVAFF.

Comments on this clone: The identical CDR3 is also encoded by other nucleotide sequences in the sample. The V gene is TRBV19, the J gene TRBJ2-7; 11 bases match TRBD2. Germline V gene data show CDR1 as LNHDA and CDR2 as SQIVND (reference sequence). V dropped 2 bases and J dropped 2; count of bases not matched to a gene: 2. This CDR3 has 15 amino acids. The CDR3: CASSIRLAGPYEQYF. The CDR3 DNA follows: TGTGCCAGTAGTATAAGACTAGCGGGGCCCTACGAGCAGTACTTC.

J is TRBJ2-7 and V is TRBV19, with 7 nucleotides matching TRBD1. The germline gives CDR1 LNHDA, CDR2 SQIVND (reference sequence). This CDR3 contains 13 residues. V gave up 6 bases and J gave up 4 bases; unmatched junction bases: 6. In DNA, the CDR3 is TGTGCCAGTAGGGCAGGGGGATCGTACGAGCAGTACTTC. It specifies CASRAGGSYEQYF. The full variable domain, completed using reference TRBV19 and TRBJ2-7, is DGGITQSPKYLFRKEGQNVTLSCEQNLNHDAMYWYRQDPGQGLRLIYYSQIVNDFQKGDIAEGYSVSREKKESFPLTVTSAQKNPTAFYLCASRAGGSYEQYFGPGTRLTVT.

The J gene is TRBJ1-1, the V gene TRBV20-1; D might be TRBD1 (5 bases). There are 11 residues in the CDR3. The germline gives CDR1 DFQATT, CDR2 SNEGSKA (reference sequence). With 3 bases removed from V and 9 bases from J, the gap between germline ends came to 11 bases. CDR3 DNA sequence: TGCAGTGCTAGCAAAGGGGAAAAAGCTTTCTTT. Translated: CSASKGEKAFF.

This clone appeared a few times. This sequence joins TRBV7-8 and TRBJ2-3; D is uncertain. The CDR3 runs to 14 residues. CDR1 and CDR2 (germline): SGHVS, FQNEAQ. Deletions cut 1 base from V and 2 bases from J, with 7 bases between. CDR3 in amino acids: CASSLGRNTDTQYF. CDR3 coding DNA: TGTGCCAGCAGCTTAGGGAGAAACACAGATACGCAGTATTTT.

This clone was counted a few times. This chain uses TRBV5-6 with TRBJ2-5; 8 bases map to TRBD1. The germline gives CDR1 SGHDT, CDR2 YYEEEE. CDR3 length: 15 amino acids. V lost 2 bases and J lost 0; bases outside the gene matches: 3. The CDR3 loop reads CASSFQGAHQETQYF. Here the CDR3 DNA reads TGTGCCAGCAGCTTTCAGGGGGCTCACCAAGAGACCCAGTACTTC.